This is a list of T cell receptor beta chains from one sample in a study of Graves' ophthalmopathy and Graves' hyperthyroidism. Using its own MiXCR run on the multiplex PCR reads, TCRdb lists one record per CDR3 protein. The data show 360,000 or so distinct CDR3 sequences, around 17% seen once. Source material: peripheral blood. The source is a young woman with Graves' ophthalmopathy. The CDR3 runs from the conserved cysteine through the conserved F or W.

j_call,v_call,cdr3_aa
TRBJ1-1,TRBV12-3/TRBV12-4,CASSKDMMGLNTEAFF
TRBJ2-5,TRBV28,CASSSYVQGNQETQYF
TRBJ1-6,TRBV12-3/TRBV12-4,CASSPGDRGNYSPLHF
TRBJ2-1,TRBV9,CASSAPPASGSNEQFF
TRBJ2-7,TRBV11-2,CASSPFAEYLSYEQYF
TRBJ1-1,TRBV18,CASLSGTEAFF
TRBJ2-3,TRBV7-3,CASSLFRSTDTQYF
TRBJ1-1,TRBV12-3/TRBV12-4,CASSLASLGNTEAFF
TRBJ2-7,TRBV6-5,CASSYEGGATYEQYF
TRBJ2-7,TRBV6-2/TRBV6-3,CASSYPLAGGSYEQYF
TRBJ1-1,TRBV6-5,CASSYNQGIEAFF
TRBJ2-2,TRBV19,CASSPPSIAGVTGELFF
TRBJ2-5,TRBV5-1,CASSLGPAGLETQYF
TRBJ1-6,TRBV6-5,CASSYRGASPLHF
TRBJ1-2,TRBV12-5,CASGLNPTGTLRGYTF
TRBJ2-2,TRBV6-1,CASRKTGRVGTGELFF
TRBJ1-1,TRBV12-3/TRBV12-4,CASIRTEITEAFF
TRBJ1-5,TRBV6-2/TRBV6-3,CASRMAGGAWSQPQHF
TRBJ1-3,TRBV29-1,CSVAGGSGNTIYF
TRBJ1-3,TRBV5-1,CASSYAGTGAGNTIYF
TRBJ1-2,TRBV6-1,CASSEALYGYTF
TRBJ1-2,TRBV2,CASSEAALLYGYTF
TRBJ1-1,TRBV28,CASSSTYIVPANTEAFF
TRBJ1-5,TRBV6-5,CASRPQGAQPQHF